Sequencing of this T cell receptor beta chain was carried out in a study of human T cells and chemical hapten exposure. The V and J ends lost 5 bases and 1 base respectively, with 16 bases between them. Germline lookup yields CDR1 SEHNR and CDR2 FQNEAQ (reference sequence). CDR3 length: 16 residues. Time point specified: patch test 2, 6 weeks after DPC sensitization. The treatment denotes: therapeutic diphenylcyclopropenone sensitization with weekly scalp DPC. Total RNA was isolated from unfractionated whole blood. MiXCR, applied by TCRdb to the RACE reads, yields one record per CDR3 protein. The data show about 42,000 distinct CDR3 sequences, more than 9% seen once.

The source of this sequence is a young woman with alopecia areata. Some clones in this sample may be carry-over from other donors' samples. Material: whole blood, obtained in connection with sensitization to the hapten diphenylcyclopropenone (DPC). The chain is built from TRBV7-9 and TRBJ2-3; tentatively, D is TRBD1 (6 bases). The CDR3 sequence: CASSPGPRGRTDTQYF. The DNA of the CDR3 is TGTGCCAGCAGCCCTGGGCCCAGGGGCCGCACAGATACGCAGTATTTT.